Detailed here is one T cell receptor beta chain. Original data processing: Nucleated cell number was recorded as an estimate derived from reference gene primer amplification. Assay used: immunoSEQ multiplex PCR; TCRdb lists only in-frame clones, some missing. V and J calls and clone size are copied from that table; D and trimming were computed from the DNA. The sample yields fewer than 80,000 clones, around 89% seen once. Germline CDR1 and CDR2: MNHEY and SVGAGI. The V segment lost 6 bases and the J segment 4 bases; nucleotides outside the gene matches: 9. The CDR3 consists of 15 residues. This specimen comes from a study of blood T cell repertoires in COVID-19. About the research overall: Whether acute or convalescent, the COVID-19 samples came from the United States, Italy and Spain. The cDNA or gDNA used as material had been derived from T cells, B-cell-depleted T cells, or PBMCs.

The sequencing sample was made of peripheral blood. This sequence originates from a man in his fifties or sixties with acute or convalescent COVID-19. The chain combines TRBV6-5 with TRBJ2-3, with 8 bases lining up with TRBD1. This CDR3 reads CASRGTGYTPDTQYF. In DNA form, the CDR3 reads TGTGCCAGCAGGGGGACAGGTTATACACCAGATACGCAGTATTTT.